This is a list of T cell receptor beta chains from one sample in a study of molecular identifiers for immune sequencing clone quantification. One entry per CDR3 protein, called by TCRdb with MiXCR from the PCR reads. Of 37,000 or so distinct CDR3 sequences listed, about 24% are singletons. Sequencing input: naive CD8+ T cells from blood, with Jurkat cell RNA spiked in. The receptors shown here come from a human donor in good health. Some libraries in this study had Jurkat cell RNA spiked in. CDR3s include the opening cysteine and the closing phenylalanine or tryptophan. D genes are given only for firm matches. Clone size appears in some rows only: once, few, many, or a class for an expanded clone.

TRBV5-1,many,TRBD1,TRBJ2-7,TGCGCCAGCAGCTCGACAGGGTACTACGAGCAGTACTTC,CASSSTGYYEQYF
TRBV5-6,.,.,TRBJ2-5,TGTGCCAGCAGCTTGGCGGGGGTGCGGGAGACCCAGTACTTC,CASSLAGVRETQYF
TRBV4-3,many,.,TRBJ2-3,TGCGCCAGCAGCCAAGCGGTACCTAGCACAGATACGCAGTATTTT,CASSQAVPSTDTQYF
TRBV12-5,many,TRBD1,TRBJ1-5,TGTGCTAGTGGTCCAAAAGACAGGGGGCACGGAAATCAGCCCCAGCATTTT,CASGPKDRGHGNQPQHF
TRBV12-3/TRBV12-4,.,.,TRBJ2-5,TGTGTCACCCGAGAGTCGGGCAGGGATGGGACCCAGTACTTC,CVTRESGRDGTQYF
TRBV5-1,many,.,TRBJ2-2,TGCGCCAGCAGCTTCGCCGAGACAGGCTGGGGGAACGGGGAGCTGTTTTTT,CASSFAETGWGNGELFF
TRBV12-5,few,.,TRBJ2-3,TGTGCTAGTGGTTTGGTATCAGTTCGGGCTAGCACAGATACGCAGTATTTT,CASGLVSVRASTDTQYF
TRBV12-5,many,TRBD1,TRBJ1-1,TGTGCTAGTGGTTTATCCGTGGGACAGGGGGTCTCTGAAGCTTTCTTT,CASGLSVGQGVSEAFF
TRBV9,.,.,TRBJ2-7,TGTGCCAGCAGCGGCCTGGCCTGGGGGGAGCAGTACTTC,CASSGLAWGEQYF
TRBV2,many,.,TRBJ2-3,TGTGCCAGCACCCCGCAGGGCACAGATACGCAGTATTTT,CASTPQGTDTQYF
TRBV20-1,many,.,TRBJ2-2,TGCAGTGCCAAAGACAGGGAGGCCCACCCCGGGGAGCTGTTTTTT,CSAKDREAHPGELFF
TRBV28,.,TRBD2,TRBJ2-6,TGTGCCAGCAGTTCCCTGTCCGGGACTAGCGTTTTATTTAACTCTGGGGCCAACGTCCTGACTTTC,CASSSLSGTSVLFNSGANVLTF
TRBV5-6,many,.,TRBJ2-4,TGTGCCAGCACCCCACCGTTAGCCAAAAACATTCAGTACTTC,CASTPPLAKNIQYF
TRBV7-8,many,TRBD1,TRBJ2-6,TGTGCCAGCAGCTTCCCGGGACAGGGGGCGTTAACTACTGGGGCCAACGTCCTGACTTTC,CASSFPGQGALTTGANVLTF
TRBV7-9,once,TRBD2,TRBJ2-5,TGTGCCAGCAGCTTAGCGGCAGGATGGACTAGCGGGAGGGTAGAAGAGACCCTGTACTTC,CASSLAAGWTSGRVEETLYF
TRBV12-3/TRBV12-4,few,.,TRBJ2-1,TGTGCCAGCAGTTTTGGCGGGGACTCCTACAATGAGCAGTTCTTC,CASSFGGDSYNEQFF
TRBV7-6,once,.,TRBJ2-3,TGTGCCAGCAGCTTAGCGGGGGCAGATCCGCAGTATTTT,CASSLAGADPQYF
TRBV20-1,many,TRBD1,TRBJ1-1,TGCAGTGCCACAGAGACAGGGGCTGGGATCACTGAAGCTTTCTTT,CSATETGAGITEAFF
TRBV6-5,many,.,TRBJ2-5,TGTGCCAGCAGTTACGGTCGGGGGTTATGGGAGACCCAGTACTTC,CASSYGRGLWETQYF
TRBV4-1,once,.,TRBJ2-4,TGCGTCAGCAGCCCCGGACAGTCAGCCAAAAACATTCAGTACTTC,CVSSPGQSAKNIQYF
TRBV27,.,.,TRBJ1-5,TGTGCCAGCAGTTTATCGAACGGGTTTAATCAGCCCCAGCATTTT,CASSLSNGFNQPQHF
TRBV12-3/TRBV12-4,many,TRBD2,TRBJ2-3,TGTGCCAGCAGCCACCCCGCGGGGGGACAACCAGATACGCAGTATTTT,CASSHPAGGQPDTQYF
TRBV7-3,.,.,TRBJ2-7,TGTGCCAGCAGCTCCACACTCGGCTACGAGCAGTACTTC,CASSSTLGYEQYF
TRBV7-9,.,.,TRBJ2-1,TGTGCCAGCAGCCTCTTGCCGAGGTACAATGAGCAGTTCTTC,CASSLLPRYNEQFF
TRBV27,many,.,TRBJ2-5,TGTGCCAGCAGCATCAGAGGAGAGACCCAGTACTTC,CASSIRGETQYF